This TCR beta chain was retrieved from a study of blood T cells in healthy people across ages. Primed by a sample-barcoded 5' primer and a J-beta primer mix, a second PCR proceeded for about 7 to 11 cycles. MiXCR, run by TCRdb on the 5' RACE reads, gives a single entry per CDR3 protein. The repertoire holds over 950,000 distinct CDR3 sequences, roughly 50% seen once, with about 21% in the top ten. Sample: blood. The clonotype comes from a woman aged 55-75 years in good health.

The CDR3 loop reads CASRSFGPEYDSNQPQHF. CDR3 nucleotides: TGTGCCAGCAGATCTTTTGGACCCGAGTACGATAGCAATCAGCCCCAGCATTTT. The V and J genes are TRBV28 and TRBJ1-5, with D unclear. This CDR3 comprises 18 residues. With 6 bases removed from V and 0 bases from J, the gap between germline ends came to 21 bases. CDR1 MDHEN and CDR2 SYDVKM come from the germline V gene.